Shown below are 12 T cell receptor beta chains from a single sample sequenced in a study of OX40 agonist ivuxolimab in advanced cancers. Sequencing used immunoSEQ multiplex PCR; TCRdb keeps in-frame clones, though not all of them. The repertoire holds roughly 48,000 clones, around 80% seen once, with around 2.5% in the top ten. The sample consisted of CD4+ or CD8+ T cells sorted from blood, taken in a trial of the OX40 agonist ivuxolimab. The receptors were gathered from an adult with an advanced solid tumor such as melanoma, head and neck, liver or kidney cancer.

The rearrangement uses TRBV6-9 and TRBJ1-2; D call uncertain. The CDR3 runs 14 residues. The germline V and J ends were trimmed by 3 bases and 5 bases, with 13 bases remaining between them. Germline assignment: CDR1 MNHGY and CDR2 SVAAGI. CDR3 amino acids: CASSYSTGMYGYTF. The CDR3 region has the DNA TGTGCCAGCAGTTACAGTACCGGAATGTATGGCTACACCTTC.

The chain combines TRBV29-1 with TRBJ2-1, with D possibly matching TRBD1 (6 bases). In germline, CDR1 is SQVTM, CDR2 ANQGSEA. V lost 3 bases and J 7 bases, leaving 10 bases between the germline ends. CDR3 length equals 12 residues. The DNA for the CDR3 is TGCAGCGTTGATCTTACAGGGAATGAGCAGTTCTTC. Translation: CSVDLTGNEQFF.

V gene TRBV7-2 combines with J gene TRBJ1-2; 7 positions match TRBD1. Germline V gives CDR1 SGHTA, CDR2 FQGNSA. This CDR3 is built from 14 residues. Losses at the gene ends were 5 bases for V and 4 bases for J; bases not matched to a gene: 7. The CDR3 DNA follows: TGTGCCAGCAGCCCAGAGGGACAGACCTATGGCTACACCTTC. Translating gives CASSPEGQTYGYTF.

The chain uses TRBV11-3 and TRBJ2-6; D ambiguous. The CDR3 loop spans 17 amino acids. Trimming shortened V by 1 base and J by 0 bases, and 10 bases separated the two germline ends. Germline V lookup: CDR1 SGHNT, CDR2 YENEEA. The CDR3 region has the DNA TGTGCCAGCAGCTTAGGGGCAGGCCCCTCTGGGGCCAACGTCCTGACTTTC. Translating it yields CASSLGAGPSGANVLTF. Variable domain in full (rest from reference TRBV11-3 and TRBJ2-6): EAGVVQSPRYKIIEKKQPVAFWCNPISGHNTLYWYLQNLGQGPELLIRYENEEAVDDSQLPKDRFSAERLKGVDSTLKIQPAELGDSAVYLCASSLGAGPSGANVLTFGAGSRLTVL.

For the CDR3, the DNA is TGCGCCAGCAGCCAAGAGGCTAGCTCCTATAATTCACCCCTCCACTTT. This translates into CASSQEASSYNSPLHF. V and J are TRBV4-3 and TRBJ1-6; no definite D call. Trimming stripped 0 bases from V and 0 bases from J, with 6 bases between. Germline-derived CDR1 and CDR2 are LGHNA and YSLEER. CDR3 length: 16 residues.

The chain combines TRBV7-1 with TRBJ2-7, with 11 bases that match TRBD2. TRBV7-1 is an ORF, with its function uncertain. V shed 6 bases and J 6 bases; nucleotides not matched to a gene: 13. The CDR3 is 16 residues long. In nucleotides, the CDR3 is TGTGCCAGCAGTAAGCAAATTAGCGGGAGGGCAGGCGAGCAGTACTTC. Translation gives CASSKQISGRAGEQYF.

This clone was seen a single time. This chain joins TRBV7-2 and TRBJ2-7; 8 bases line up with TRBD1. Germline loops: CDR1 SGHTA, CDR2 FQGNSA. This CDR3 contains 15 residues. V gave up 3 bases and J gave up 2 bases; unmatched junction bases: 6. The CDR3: CASSLAGGGTYEQYF. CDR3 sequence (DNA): TGTGCCAGCAGCTTGGCAGGGGGCGGGACCTACGAGCAGTACTTC.

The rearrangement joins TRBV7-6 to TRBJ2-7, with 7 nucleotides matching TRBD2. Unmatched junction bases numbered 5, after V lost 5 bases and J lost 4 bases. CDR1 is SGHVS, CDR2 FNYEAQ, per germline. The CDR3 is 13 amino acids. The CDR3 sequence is CASSLEGGYEQYF. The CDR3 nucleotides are TGTGCCAGCAGCCTAGAGGGAGGGTACGAGCAGTACTTC.

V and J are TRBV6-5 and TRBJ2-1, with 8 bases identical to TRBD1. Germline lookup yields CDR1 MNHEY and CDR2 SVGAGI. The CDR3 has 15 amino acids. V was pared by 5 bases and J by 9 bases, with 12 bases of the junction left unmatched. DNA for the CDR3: TGTGCCAGCAGTCCAGTCCCACAGGGGGTCGGTGAGCAGTTCTTC. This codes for CASSPVPQGVGEQFF.

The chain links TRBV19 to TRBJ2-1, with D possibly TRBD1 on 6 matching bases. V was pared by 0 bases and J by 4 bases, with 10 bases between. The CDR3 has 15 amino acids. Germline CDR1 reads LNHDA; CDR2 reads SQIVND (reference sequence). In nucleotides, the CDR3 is TGTGCCAGTAGTATAGAGGGCAGGGGATACAATGAGCAGTTCTTC. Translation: CASSIEGRGYNEQFF.

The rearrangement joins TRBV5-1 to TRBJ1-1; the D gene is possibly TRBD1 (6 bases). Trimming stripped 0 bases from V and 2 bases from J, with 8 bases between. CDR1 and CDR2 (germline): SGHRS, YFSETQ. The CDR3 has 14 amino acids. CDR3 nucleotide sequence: TGCGCCAGCAGCTTGGACAGGGCTAACACTGAAGCTTTCTTT. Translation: CASSLDRANTEAFF.

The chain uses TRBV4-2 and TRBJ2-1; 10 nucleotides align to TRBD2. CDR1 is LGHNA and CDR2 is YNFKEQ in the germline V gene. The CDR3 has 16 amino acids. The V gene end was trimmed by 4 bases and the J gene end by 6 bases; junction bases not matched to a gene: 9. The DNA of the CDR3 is TGTGCCAGCAGCCCCCCTTCTAGCGGGGGTTTCAATGAGCAGTTCTTC. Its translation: CASSPPSSGGFNEQFF.